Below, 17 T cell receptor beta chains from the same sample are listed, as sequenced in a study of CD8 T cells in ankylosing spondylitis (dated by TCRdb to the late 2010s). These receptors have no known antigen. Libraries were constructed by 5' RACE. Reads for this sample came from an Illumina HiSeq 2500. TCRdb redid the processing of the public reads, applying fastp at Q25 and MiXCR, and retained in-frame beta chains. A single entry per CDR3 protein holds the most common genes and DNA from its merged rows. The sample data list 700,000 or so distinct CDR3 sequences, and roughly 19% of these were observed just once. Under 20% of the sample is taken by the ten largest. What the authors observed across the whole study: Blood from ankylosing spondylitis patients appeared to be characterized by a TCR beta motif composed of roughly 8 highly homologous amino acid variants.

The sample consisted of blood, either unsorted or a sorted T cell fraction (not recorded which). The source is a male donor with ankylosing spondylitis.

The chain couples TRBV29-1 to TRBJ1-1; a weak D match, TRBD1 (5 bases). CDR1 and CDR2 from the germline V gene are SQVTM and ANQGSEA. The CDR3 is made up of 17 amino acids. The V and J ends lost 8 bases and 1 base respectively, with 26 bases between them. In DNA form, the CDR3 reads TGCAGCTCTCGTACCCCCGGGACTCGACAGCCGAACACTGAAGCTTTCTTT. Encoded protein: CSSRTPGTRQPNTEAFF.

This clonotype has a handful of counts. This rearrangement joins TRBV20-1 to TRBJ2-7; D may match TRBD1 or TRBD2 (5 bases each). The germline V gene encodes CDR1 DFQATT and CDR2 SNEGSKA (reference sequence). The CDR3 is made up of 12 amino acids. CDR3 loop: CSISGASYEQYF. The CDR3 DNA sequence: TGCAGCATATCCGGGGCCTCCTACGAGCAGTACTTC.

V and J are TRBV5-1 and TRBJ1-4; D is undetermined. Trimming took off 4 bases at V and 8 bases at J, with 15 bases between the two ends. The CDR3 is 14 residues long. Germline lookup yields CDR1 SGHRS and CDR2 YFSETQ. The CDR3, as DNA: TGCGCCAGCAGCAAGAGTCCCGGAGGGGAAAAACTGTTTTTT. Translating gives CASSKSPGGEKLFF. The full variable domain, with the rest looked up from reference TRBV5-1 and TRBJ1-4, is KAGVTQTPRYLIKTRGQQVTLSCSPISGHRSVSWYQQTPGQGLQFLFEYFSETQRNKGNFPGRFSGRQFSNSRSEMNVSTLELGDSALYLCASSKSPGGEKLFFGSGTQLSVL.

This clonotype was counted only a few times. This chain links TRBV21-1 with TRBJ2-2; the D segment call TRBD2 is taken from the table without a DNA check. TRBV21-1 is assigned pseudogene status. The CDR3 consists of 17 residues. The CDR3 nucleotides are TGTGCCAGCAGCAATGACCTCCCGGGACTAGCGTACGGGGAGCTGTTTTTT. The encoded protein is CASSNDLPGLAYGELFF.

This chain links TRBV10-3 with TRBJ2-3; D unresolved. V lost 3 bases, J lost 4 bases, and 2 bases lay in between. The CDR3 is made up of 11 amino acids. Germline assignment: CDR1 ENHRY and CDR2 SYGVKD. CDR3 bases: TGTGCCATCAGTGATGCAGATACGCAGTATTTT. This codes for CAISDADTQYF.

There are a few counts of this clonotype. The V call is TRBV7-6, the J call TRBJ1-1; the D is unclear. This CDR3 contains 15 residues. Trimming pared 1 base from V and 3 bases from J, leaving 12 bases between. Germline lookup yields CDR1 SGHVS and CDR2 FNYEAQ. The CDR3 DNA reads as TGTGCCAGCAGCTTAGGCATTGGTTCGGACACTGAAGCTTTCTTT. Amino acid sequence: CASSLGIGSDTEAFF.

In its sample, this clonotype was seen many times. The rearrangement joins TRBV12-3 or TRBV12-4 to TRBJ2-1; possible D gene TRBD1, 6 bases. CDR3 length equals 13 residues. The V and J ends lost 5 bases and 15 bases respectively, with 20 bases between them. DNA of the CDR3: TGTGCCAGCAGTCTCCCAGGGGCCGTTAGTTGGTTCTTC. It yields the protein CASSLPGAVSWFF.

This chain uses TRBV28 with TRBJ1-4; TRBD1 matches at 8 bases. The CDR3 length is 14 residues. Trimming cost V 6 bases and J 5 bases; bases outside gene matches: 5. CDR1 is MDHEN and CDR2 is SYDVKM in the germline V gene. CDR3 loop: CASREPGGNEKLFF. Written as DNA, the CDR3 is TGTGCCAGCAGGGAACCAGGGGGCAATGAAAAACTGTTTTTT. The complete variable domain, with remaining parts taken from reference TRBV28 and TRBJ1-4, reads DVKVTQSSRYLVKRTGEKVFLECVQDMDHENMFWYRQDPGLGLRLIYFSYDVKMKEKGDIPEGYSVSREKKERFSLILESASTNQTSMYLCASREPGGNEKLFFGSGTQLSVL.

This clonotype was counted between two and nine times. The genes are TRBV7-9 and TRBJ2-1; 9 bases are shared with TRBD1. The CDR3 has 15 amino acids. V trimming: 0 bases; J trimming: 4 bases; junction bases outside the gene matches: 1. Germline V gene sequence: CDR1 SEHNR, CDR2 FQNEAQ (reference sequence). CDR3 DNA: TGTGCCAGCAGCTTAGCGACAGGGGGGTACAATGAGCAGTTCTTC. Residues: CASSLATGGYNEQFF.

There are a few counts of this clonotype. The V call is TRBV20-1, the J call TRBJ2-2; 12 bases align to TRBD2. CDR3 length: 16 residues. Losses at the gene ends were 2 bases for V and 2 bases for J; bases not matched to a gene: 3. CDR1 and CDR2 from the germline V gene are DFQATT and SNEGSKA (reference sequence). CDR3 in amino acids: CSARPGLAGNTGELFF. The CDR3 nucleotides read TGCAGTGCTAGACCAGGACTAGCGGGAAACACCGGGGAGCTGTTTTTT.

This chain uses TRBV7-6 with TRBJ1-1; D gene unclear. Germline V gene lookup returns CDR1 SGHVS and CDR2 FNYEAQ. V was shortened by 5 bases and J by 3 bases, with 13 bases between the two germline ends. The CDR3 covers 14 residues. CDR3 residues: CASSPVAWDTEAFF. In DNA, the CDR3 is TGTGCCAGCAGCCCCGTTGCTTGGGACACTGAAGCTTTCTTT.

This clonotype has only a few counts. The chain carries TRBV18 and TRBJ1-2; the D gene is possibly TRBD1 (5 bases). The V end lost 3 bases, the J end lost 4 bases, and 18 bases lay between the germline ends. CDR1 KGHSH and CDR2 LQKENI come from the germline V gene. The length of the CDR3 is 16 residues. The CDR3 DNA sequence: TGTGCCAGCTCACCTCCGGCGGGGCAGGCGACCTATGGCTACACCTTC. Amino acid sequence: CASSPPAGQATYGYTF.

The CDR3 region is CASSFPGRGGVQFSGANVLTF. The CDR3 bases are TGTGCCAGCAGTTTCCCCGGAAGGGGAGGGGTTCAATTCTCTGGGGCCAACGTCCTGACTTTC. This chain links TRBV28 with TRBJ2-6, with TRBD2 identical over 7 bases. V lost 3 bases, J lost 0 bases, and 17 bases stayed unmatched. CDR1 MDHEN and CDR2 SYDVKM come from the germline V gene. The CDR3 sequence is 21 residues long.

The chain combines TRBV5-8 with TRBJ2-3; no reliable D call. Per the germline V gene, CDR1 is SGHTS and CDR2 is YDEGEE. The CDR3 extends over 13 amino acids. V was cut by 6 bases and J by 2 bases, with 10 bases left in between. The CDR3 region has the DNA TGTGCCAGCACCCCCCGACCCACAGATACGCAGTATTTT. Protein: CASTPRPTDTQYF.

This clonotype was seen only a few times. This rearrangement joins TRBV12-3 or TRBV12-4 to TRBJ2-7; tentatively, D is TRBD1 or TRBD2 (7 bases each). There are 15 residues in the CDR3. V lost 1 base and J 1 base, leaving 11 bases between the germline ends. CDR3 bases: TGTGCCAGCAGTTTAGGGCAGGGGGGGTCCTACGAGCAGTACTTC. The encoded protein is CASSLGQGGSYEQYF.

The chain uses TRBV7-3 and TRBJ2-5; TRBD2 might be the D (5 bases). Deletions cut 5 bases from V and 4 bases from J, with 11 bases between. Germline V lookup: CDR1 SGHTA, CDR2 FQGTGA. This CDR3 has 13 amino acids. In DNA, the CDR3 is TGTGCCAGCAGCCCGGGGTGGGGAGAGACCCAGTACTTC. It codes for CASSPGWGETQYF.

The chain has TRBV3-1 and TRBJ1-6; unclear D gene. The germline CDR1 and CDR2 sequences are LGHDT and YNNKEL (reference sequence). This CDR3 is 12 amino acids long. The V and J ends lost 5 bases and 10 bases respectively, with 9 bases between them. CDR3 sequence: CASSTSVSPLHF. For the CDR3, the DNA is TGTGCCAGCAGCACATCGGTGTCACCCCTCCACTTT.